The 27 T cell receptor beta chains below come from one sample, sequenced in a study of T cells in tuberculosis. Clones were sequenced by immunoSEQ multiplex PCR, and TCRdb holds only the in-frame ones, with some missing. The sample lists about 22,000 clones; around 97% were seen once. The sample taken for sequencing was PBMCs. All receptors derive from a donor aged 10-35 years with latent tuberculosis or without tuberculosis infection.

This clone turned up a few times. CDR3 sequence (DNA): TGTGCCAGCAGCTTAAGTCTCCCAGGGTTCTCTGGCTACACCTTC. Translated, it gives CASSLSLPGFSGYTF. The chain has TRBV7-8 and TRBJ1-2; TRBD1 might be the D (5 bases). This CDR3 spans 15 amino acids. Germline V gene lookup returns CDR1 SGHVS and CDR2 FQNEAQ. V lost 2 bases, J lost 7 bases, and 17 bases lay in between.

J is TRBJ2-5 and V is TRBV6-1; 8 bases agree with TRBD1. With V trimmed by 6 bases and J by 4 bases, 10 bases remained unmatched. The CDR3 runs to 15 residues. Germline V gene lookup returns CDR1 MNHNS and CDR2 SASEGT. The CDR3 coding sequence is TGTGCCAGCAGGGCCGAGCAGGGGGCTCCAGAGACCCAGTACTTC. As protein: CASRAEQGAPETQYF.

The chain joins TRBV27 to TRBJ1-1, with no clear D. This CDR3 spans 13 amino acids. CDR1 and CDR2 from the germline V gene are MNHEY and SMNVEV (reference sequence). The ends were cut back, 7 bases at V and 1 base at J, with 10 bases in the middle. CDR3 protein: CASKNAGNTEAFF. The CDR3 nucleotides read TGTGCCAGCAAAAACGCGGGGAACACTGAAGCTTTCTTT.

The chain carries TRBV7-9 and TRBJ1-4, with 8 nucleotides matching TRBD1. CDR3 length: 15 amino acids. Germline V CDR1 and CDR2: SEHNR, FQNEAQ (reference sequence). V gave up 2 bases and J gave up 6 bases; unmatched junction bases: 5. The CDR3 region is CASSLYRGYDEKLFF. CDR3 coding DNA: TGTGCCAGCAGCTTATACAGGGGGTATGATGAAAAACTGTTTTTT.

The chain employs TRBV6-1 and TRBJ2-7; no clear D. V was shortened by 5 bases and J by 2 bases, with 16 bases between the two germline ends. The germline CDR1 and CDR2 sequences are MNHNS and SASEGT. This CDR3 is built from 15 residues. The chain's CDR3 is CASSLTLLPPYEQYF. CDR3 coding DNA: TGTGCCAGCAGTCTAACACTACTCCCTCCCTACGAGCAGTACTTC.

The rearrangement joins TRBV5-1 to TRBJ1-1; TRBD1 matches 10 bases. The ends lost 4 bases at V and 3 bases at J; junction bases unmatched: 9. The CDR3 extends over 16 amino acids. The germline CDR1 and CDR2 sequences are SGHRS and YFSETQ. CDR3 protein: CASSTDRGLKDTEAFF. For the CDR3, the DNA is TGCGCCAGCAGCACAGACAGGGGGCTAAAGGACACTGAAGCTTTCTTT.

V usage is TRBV6-5 and J usage is TRBJ1-2, with D uncertain. This CDR3 comprises 13 residues. Germline loops: CDR1 MNHEY, CDR2 SVGAGI. V was pared by 5 bases and J by 4 bases, with 11 bases between. The CDR3 protein is CASSKTISYGYTF. The CDR3 DNA follows: TGTGCCAGCAGTAAGACAATAAGCTATGGCTACACCTTC.

This clone showed up just once. The chain carries TRBV14 and TRBJ2-1; D is undetermined. The CDR3 runs to 21 residues. The V end lost 0 bases, the J end lost 6 bases, and 30 bases lay between the germline ends. From germline, CDR1 is SGHDN and CDR2 FVKESK. The CDR3 DNA reads TGTGCCAGCAGCCAAGAGTGGTCGGCATGGATACCCGAGTCGGGTCGCAATGAGCAGTTCTTC. Protein sequence: CASSQEWSAWIPESGRNEQFF.

The chain has TRBV30 and TRBJ1-2, with D perhaps matching TRBD1 (5 bases). The germline gives CDR1 GTSNPN, CDR2 SVGIG (reference sequence). This CDR3 spans 12 amino acids. V shed 6 bases and J shed 7 bases, with 15 bases lying between them. CDR3 coding DNA: TGTGCCTGTAACGGGGGGGTAGGTGGCTACACCTTC. As protein: CACNGGVGGYTF. Supplemented by reference TRBV30 and TRBJ1-2, the full variable domain reads SQTIHQWPATLVQPVGSPLSLECTVEGTSNPNLYWYRQAAGRGLQLLFYSVGIGQISSEVPQNLSASRPQDRQFILSSKKLLLSDSGFYLCACNGGVGGYTFGSGTRLTVV.

Concerning this clone itself: At one end the junction does not follow the germline gene, possibly because of a read error. The J gene is TRBJ1-5, the V gene TRBV4-2; D remains unclear. The CDR3 length is 14 residues. Germline CDR1 reads LGHNA; CDR2 reads YNFKEQ. The CDR3 sequence: CASSEEYSNQPQHF. Here the CDR3 DNA reads TGTGCCAGCAGCGAAGAGTATAGCAATCAGCCCCAGCATTTT.

The genes are TRBV27 and TRBJ1-2; a weak D match, TRBD1 (5 bases). The CDR3 runs to 14 residues. With 4 bases removed from V and 6 bases from J, the gap between germline ends came to 15 bases. Per germline, CDR1 MNHEY and CDR2 SMNVEV (reference sequence). CDR3 region: CASSSQGRVDGYTF. In DNA, the CDR3 is TGTGCCAGCAGTTCTCAGGGCAGGGTCGATGGCTACACCTTC.

V is TRBV19 and J is TRBJ1-2; maybe TRBD1 (6 bases). Trimming removed 0 bases at V and 6 bases at J, with 14 bases between. The V gene's germline CDR1 is LNHDA and CDR2 SQIVND (reference sequence). The CDR3 has 15 amino acids. The CDR3 loop is CASSIEGGQFDGYTF. CDR3 DNA sequence: TGTGCCAGTAGTATAGAGGGCGGACAGTTTGATGGCTACACCTTC.

The gene calls are TRBV6-1 and TRBJ2-1; tentative D call: TRBD2 (5 bases). The germline V and J ends were trimmed by 2 bases and 6 bases, with 14 bases remaining between them. Germline V gives CDR1 MNHNS, CDR2 SASEGT. This CDR3 comprises 15 residues. This CDR3 reads CASSEFGGLVNEQFF. The CDR3, as DNA: TGTGCCAGCAGTGAATTCGGCGGGTTGGTCAATGAGCAGTTCTTC.

In this sample, this clone turned up once. V usage is TRBV5-1 and J usage is TRBJ2-1; D may match TRBD1 or TRBD2 (7 bases each). The V gene's germline CDR1 is SGHRS and CDR2 YFSETQ. The CDR3 covers 17 residues. Trimming stripped 9 bases from V and 1 base from J, with 23 bases between. The CDR3 DNA reads as TGCGCCACCAGGGGGGGGGCCCCGGGCCGGTCCTACAATGAGCAGTTCTTC. Protein: CATRGGAPGRSYNEQFF.

For the CDR3, the DNA is TGCGCCAGCAGCCAAGCAGCCTTGCGGGCCGCCAACCCCTACGAGCAGTACTTC. This translates into CASSQAALRAANPYEQYF. V usage is TRBV4-1 and J usage is TRBJ2-7, with a possible D match to TRBD2 (5 bases). The CDR3 spans 18 residues. Germline CDR1 reads MGHRA; CDR2 reads YSYEKL. V lost 1 base to trimming and J lost 2 bases, with 21 bases between them.

This clone appeared a few times. The chain carries TRBV18 and TRBJ2-7, with 13 bases fitting TRBD2. In germline, CDR1 is KGHSH, CDR2 LQKENI. The V gene end was trimmed by 2 bases and the J gene end by 3 bases; junction bases not matched to a gene: 1. The CDR3 runs 15 residues. The CDR3 spells CASSPRTSGSYEQYF. DNA of the CDR3: TGTGCCAGCTCACCAAGGACTAGCGGGAGCTACGAGCAGTACTTC.

The J gene is TRBJ2-2, the V gene TRBV12-2; TRBD2, as called in the table, went unchecked against the DNA. TRBV12-2 is a documented pseudogene. CDR3 size: 21 residues. This chain's CDR3 is CASRSLGPASAKSLNTGELFF. The CDR3 bases are TGTGCAAGTCGCTCCCTCGGGCCCGCTAGCGCCAAATCCCTGAACACCGGGGAGCTGTTTTTT.

This chain uses TRBV19 with TRBJ1-3; 7 bases match TRBD1. The ends lost 7 bases at V and 2 bases at J; junction bases unmatched: 8. The CDR3 consists of 15 residues. Germline CDR1 and CDR2: LNHDA and SQIVND (reference sequence). The CDR3 spells CASTPYGTAGNTIYF. The CDR3 bases are TGTGCCAGTACTCCCTACGGGACAGCTGGAAACACCATATATTTT.

J is TRBJ2-3 and V is TRBV11-3, with D perhaps TRBD1 (5 bases). Germline CDR1 is SGHNT and CDR2 is YENEEA. This CDR3 has 16 residues. V was trimmed by 0 bases and J by 6 bases, leaving 16 bases between them. The CDR3 bases are TGTGCCAGCAGCTTAGATCTGACAGCCCCTGCGGATACGCAGTATTTT. It translates to CASSLDLTAPADTQYF.

The chain links TRBV30 to TRBJ1-2; D not certain. V was trimmed by 0 bases and J by 4 bases, leaving 18 bases between them. Germline-derived CDR1 and CDR2 are GTSNPN and SVGIG (reference sequence). The CDR3 is 16 amino acids. CDR3 DNA: TGTGCCTGGAGTGTACCTCGGATGACGGGTGGCTATGGCTACACCTTC. It encodes CAWSVPRMTGGYGYTF.

This chain links TRBV28 with TRBJ1-2; no clear D. CDR3 length equals 12 residues. Per germline, CDR1 MDHEN and CDR2 SYDVKM. V lost 6 bases to trimming and J lost 1 base, with 6 bases between them. CDR3: CASSPYNYGYTF. In nucleotides, the CDR3 is TGTGCCAGCAGCCCTTATAACTATGGCTACACCTTC.

The V gene is TRBV5-8, the J gene TRBJ2-2; 7 bases agree with TRBD1. CDR3 length: 15 amino acids. V lost 4 bases to trimming and J lost 2 bases; unmatched junction nucleotides: 5. CDR1 is SGHTS, CDR2 YDEGEE, per germline. CDR3 in DNA: TGTGCCAGCAGCCCCGGGACAGCAAACACCGGGGAGCTGTTTTTT. This gives the protein CASSPGTANTGELFF.

The rearrangement joins TRBV11-2 to TRBJ1-1; the D is unclear. The CDR3 has 13 residues. V lost 0 bases and J 14 bases, leaving 16 bases between the germline ends. Germline V lookup: CDR1 SGHAT, CDR2 FQNNGV. CDR3 in DNA: TGTGCCAGCAGCTTAGATCGAGGAGGGCCTGGCTTCTTT. Protein product: CASSLDRGGPGFF.

The chain recombines TRBV7-3 with TRBJ1-1; 8 positions match TRBD1. The germline V gene has CDR1 SGHTA and CDR2 FQGTGA. CDR3 length equals 14 residues. The junction had 3 bases not matched to a gene; V was cut back by 5 bases and J by 1 base. The CDR3 is CASSLQGANTEAFF. The CDR3 region has the DNA TGTGCCAGCAGCCTTCAGGGGGCGAACACTGAAGCTTTCTTT. The variable domain in full, with the rest retrieved from reference TRBV7-3 and TRBJ1-1, is GAGVSQTPSNKVTEKGKYVELRCDPISGHTALYWYRQSLGQGPEFLIYFQGTGAADDSGLPNDRFFAVRPEGSVSTLKIQRTERGDSAVYLCASSLQGANTEAFFGQGTRLTVV.

V gene TRBV6-1 combines with J gene TRBJ1-5; 7 bases fit TRBD1. The CDR3 loop spans 15 amino acids. The germline gives CDR1 MNHNS, CDR2 SASEGT. With 4 bases clipped from V and 3 bases from J, the junction kept 6 bases outside the gene matches. The CDR3 nucleotides are TGTGCCAGCAGTGCCACGGGACAGAACAATCAGCCCCAGCATTTT. Translation gives CASSATGQNNQPQHF.

This chain uses TRBV12-5 with TRBJ2-5; 9 positions match TRBD2. The V gene's germline CDR1 is LGHNT and CDR2 FRNRAP. The CDR3 totals 17 residues. Trimming cost V 2 bases and J 4 bases; bases outside gene matches: 11. The chain's CDR3 is CASGLPLPGLAGETQYF. The CDR3 nucleotides read TGTGCTAGTGGTTTGCCCCTCCCGGGACTAGCAGGAGAGACCCAGTACTTC. Looking up the rest from reference TRBV12-5 and TRBJ2-5 gives the full variable domain: DARVTQTPRHKVTEMGQEVTMRCQPILGHNTVFWYRQTMMQGLELLAYFRNRAPLDDSGMPKDRFSAEMPDATLATLKIQPSEPRDSAVYFCASGLPLPGLAGETQYFGPGTRLLVL.

V gene TRBV29-1 combines with J gene TRBJ2-2, with D possibly being TRBD1 (6 bases). Trimming pared 7 bases from V and 7 bases from J, leaving 19 bases between. This CDR3 region has 14 residues. CDR1 is SQVTM, CDR2 ANQGSEA, per germline. CDR3 in DNA: TGCAGCGCCGTAACAGGGCGCGAACACGGGGAGCTGTTTTTT. It encodes CSAVTGREHGELFF.